The clone carrying this T cell receptor beta chain came up many times. This entry belongs to a study of T cell responses to AZD1222 COVID-19 vaccine. The CDR3 totals 16 residues. Germline V CDR1 and CDR2: LGHNA, YNFKEQ. V shed 5 bases and J 0 bases; nucleotides not matched to a gene: 4. The data were produced by immunoSEQ multiplex PCR, yet TCRdb's version contains in-frame clones alone and is incomplete. This table holds about 140,000 clones, more than 70% found once. This chain connects TRBV4-2 to TRBJ1-4; 9 bases map to TRBD1. The sample here was peripheral blood, taken on day 0 of AZD1222 vaccination. This receptor was identified in an adult in good health. The CDR3 DNA reads TGTGCCAGCAGCAGGGACAGGGTGGCAACTAATGAAAAACTGTTTTTT. Its translation is CASSRDRVATNEKLFF.